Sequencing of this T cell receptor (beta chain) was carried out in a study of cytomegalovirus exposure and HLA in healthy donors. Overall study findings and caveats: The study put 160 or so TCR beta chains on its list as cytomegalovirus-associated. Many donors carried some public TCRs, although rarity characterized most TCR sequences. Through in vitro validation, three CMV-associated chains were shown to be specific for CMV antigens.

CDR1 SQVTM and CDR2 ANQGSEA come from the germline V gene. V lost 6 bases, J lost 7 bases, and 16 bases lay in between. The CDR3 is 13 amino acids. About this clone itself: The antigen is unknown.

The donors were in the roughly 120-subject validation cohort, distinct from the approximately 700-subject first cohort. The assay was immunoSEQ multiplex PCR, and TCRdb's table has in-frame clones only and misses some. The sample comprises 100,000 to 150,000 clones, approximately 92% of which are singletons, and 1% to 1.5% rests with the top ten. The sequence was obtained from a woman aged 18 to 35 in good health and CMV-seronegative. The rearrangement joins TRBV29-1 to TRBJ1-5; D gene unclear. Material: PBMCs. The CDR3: CSVLRGAGQPQHF. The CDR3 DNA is TGCAGCGTCCTCCGGGGTGCTGGCCAGCCCCAGCATTTT.